One sample yielded the 21 T cell receptor beta chains listed below, sequenced in a study of tumor-infiltrating lymphocytes in primary liver carcinoma. Germline DNA was also extracted, and blood RNA derived from unsorted whole blood. TCR beta cDNA was prepared out of 500 ng total RNA by means of a constant-region primer. Slightly modified ARM-PCR, run as three nested multiplex PCR rounds, produced the TCR beta libraries. PCR rounds one and two used TRBV1-TRBV30 forward primers with a C-beta reverse primer for about 11 cycles each. From the multiplex PCR reads, TCRdb called clonotypes with MiXCR, one entry per CDR3 protein. The sample has 300,000 to 400,000 distinct CDR3 sequences; around 60% are singletons. The source material was peripheral blood. The receptors stem from a man between 40 and 49 years old with primary liver carcinoma and hepatitis B virus infection.

This clonotype was picked up one time. A junction boundary mismatches the germline segment, possibly from a read error. This rearrangement joins TRBV5-6 to TRBJ2-7; D is unclear. Germline V lookup: CDR1 SGHDT, CDR2 YYEEEE. The CDR3 loop spans 13 amino acids. The CDR3 protein is CASSPSIAYERYF. For the CDR3, the DNA is TGTGCCAGCAGCCCATCCATAGCCTACGAGCGGTACTTC. Drawing the rest from reference TRBV5-6 and TRBJ2-7, the complete variable domain is DAGVTQSPTHLIKTRGQQVTLRCSPKSGHDTVSWYQQALGQGPQFIFQYYEEEERQRGNFPDRFSGHQFPNYSSELNVNALLLGDSALYLCASSPSIAYERYFGPGTRLTVT.

Concerning this clonotype: This may be a read error, as it is one base from a much larger clone. The CDR3 coding sequence is TGTGCCAGCAGCTACTCGAGTGTCTACGAGCGGTACTTC. Translation gives CASSYSSVYERYF. V usage is TRBV6-5 and J usage is TRBJ2-7; no reliable D call. From germline, CDR1 is MNHEY and CDR2 SVGAGI. There are 13 residues in the CDR3.

This chain links TRBV18 with TRBJ2-7; 7 bases line up with TRBD1. CDR1 and CDR2 from the germline V gene are KGHSH and LQKENI. The trim removed 4 bases at V and 10 bases at J, leaving 13 bases unmatched. This CDR3 region has 14 residues. The CDR3 DNA is TGTGCCAGCTCACAGCGGTCAGGGGGAAGCGACCAGTACTTC. Translated: CASSQRSGGSDQYF.

This clonotype occurred a few times. The genes are TRBV7-9 and TRBJ1-3; D is undetermined. The CDR3 totals 14 residues. The V gene lost 5 bases and the J gene lost 0 bases, with 8 bases spanning the gap. The germline V gene has CDR1 SEHNR and CDR2 FQNEAQ (reference sequence). The DNA of the CDR3 is TGTGCCAGCAGCCGTGAGGCCTCTGGAAACACCATATATTTT. Protein sequence: CASSREASGNTIYF.

Concerning this clonotype itself: A much larger clone lies one base from this, so it may be a read error. This chain joins TRBV5-5 and TRBJ2-7, with TRBD1 identical over 9 bases. The V gene's germline CDR1 is SGHKS and CDR2 YYEKEE (reference sequence). This CDR3 has 15 amino acids. CDR3 in DNA: TGTGTCAGCAGCTGGCCGGGACAGGGTCCCTACGAGCAGTACTTC. It translates to CVSSWPGQGPYEQYF.

This chain joins TRBV12-3 or TRBV12-4 and TRBJ2-1; tentatively, D is TRBD2 (6 bases). This CDR3 is built from 12 residues. Trimming removed 3 bases from V and 16 bases from J, with 16 bases in between. This CDR3 is CASSLDGGLTFF. In DNA form, the CDR3 reads TGTGCCAGCAGTTTGGACGGAGGGTTGACATTCTTC.

This rearrangement joins TRBV28 to TRBJ2-5, with 10 bases fitting TRBD1. This CDR3 contains 16 residues. Germline CDR1 MDHEN, CDR2 SYDVKM. Germline trimming cut 7 bases from V and 2 bases from J; bases unmatched to any gene: 10. The CDR3: CASKSGTGAPQETQYF. The CDR3, as DNA: TGTGCCAGCAAGTCTGGGACAGGGGCCCCTCAAGAGACCCAGTACTTC.

Remarks on this clonotype: The junction does not match germline at one end; this may be a read error. The chain recombines TRBV11-2 with TRBJ2-7; TRBD2 matches 15 bases. CDR1 SGHAT and CDR2 FQNNGV come from the germline V gene. The CDR3 is made up of 17 amino acids. The CDR3 sequence: CVSRQGLAGGWSYEQYF. In nucleotides, the CDR3 is TGTGTCAGCAGACAAGGACTAGCGGGAGGGTGGTCCTACGAGCAGTACTTC.

The sample holds one count of this clonotype. As the CDR3 is not closed by the conserved phenylalanine or tryptophan, this likely results from a read error. This sequence joins TRBV12-3 or TRBV12-4 and TRBJ2-3; 11 positions agree with TRBD2. The V and J ends lost 2 bases and 5 bases, in that order; junction bases with no gene match: 9. CDR3 size: 17 residues. The CDR3 protein is CASSLPTSGESRDTQYS. The CDR3 DNA reads as TGTGCCAGCAGTTTACCGACTAGCGGGGAATCCAGAGATACGCAGTATTCT.

Comment on this clonotype: A clone one base away is much larger, so this may be a read error. This chain uses TRBV6-5 with TRBJ2-1, with TRBD1 identical over 7 bases. Per the germline V gene, CDR1 is MNHEY and CDR2 is SVGAGI. The length of the CDR3 is 14 residues. CDR3 in DNA: TGTGTCAGCAGTACAGGGGCGCGAGGCAATGAGCAGTTCTTC. Translated: CVSSTGARGNEQFF.

This clonotype has a count of ten or more. The chain combines TRBV6-2 or TRBV6-3 with TRBJ1-2; D remains ambiguous. Trimming cost V 2 bases and J 8 bases, with 6 bases left between them. The CDR3 runs to 11 residues. Germline CDR1 and CDR2: MNHEY and SVGEGT. For the CDR3, the DNA is TGTGCCAGCAGTTACCCTGGGGGCTACACCTTC. It is translated as CASSYPGGYTF.

Comments on this clonotype: A junction end diverges from the germline sequence, so it may reflect a read error. The V gene is TRBV14, the J gene TRBJ2-1, with D possibly TRBD1 on 5 matching bases. This CDR3 comprises 16 residues. Germline V gives CDR1 SGHDN, CDR2 FVKESK. The CDR3 here is CTSSAPGDSTYNEQFF. The CDR3 DNA reads TGTACCAGCAGCGCGCCTGGAGACAGCACCTACAATGAGCAGTTCTTC.

Many counts were recorded for this clonotype. The chain employs TRBV12-3 or TRBV12-4 and TRBJ2-2; D gene uncertain. V was pared by 0 bases and J by 4 bases, with 9 bases between. The CDR3 has 15 residues. The CDR3 DNA is TGTGCCAGCAGTTTAGCAAGAAGGGCCACCGGGGAGCTGTTTTTT. Its protein is CASSLARRATGELFF.

The rearrangement joins TRBV7-9 to TRBJ2-7, with D perhaps TRBD2 (6 bases). The CDR3 is 16 residues long. The ends were cut back, 1 base at V and 7 bases at J, with 20 bases in the middle. CDR1 is SEHNR and CDR2 is FQNEAQ in the germline V gene (reference sequence). CDR3 nucleotides: TGTGCCAGCAGCTTAGACCGGGACTTACGAGGGAAGGAGCAGTACTTC. Translating it yields CASSLDRDLRGKEQYF.

With respect to this clonotype: A much larger clone differs by one base, so this may be a read error. V is TRBV10-2 and J is TRBJ1-2; D remains unclear. V was shortened by 3 bases and J by 4 bases, with 9 bases between the two germline ends. The CDR3 totals 13 residues. The germline gives CDR1 WSHSY, CDR2 SAAADI. CDR3 DNA sequence: TGCGCCAGCAGTGATGGCCGGACCTATGGCTACACCTTC. Residues: CASSDGRTYGYTF.

This chain uses TRBV4-1 with TRBJ2-7, with 14 bases lining up with TRBD2. CDR1 and CDR2 from the germline V gene are MGHRA and YSYEKL. Losses at the gene ends were 5 bases for V and 9 bases for J; bases not matched to a gene: 15. This CDR3 is 17 amino acids long. The CDR3 DNA sequence: TGCGCCAGCAGCAGGTACCAGGGACTAGCGGGAGCCAGCGGGCAGTACTTC. Protein product: CASSRYQGLAGASGQYF.

This clonotype occurred once. It may be a read error: a sequence one base away is much more abundant. The chain combines TRBV14 with TRBJ2-3; D gene uncertain. Per the germline V gene, CDR1 is SGHDN and CDR2 is FVKESK. V was trimmed by 3 bases and J by 5 bases, leaving 9 bases between them. This CDR3 has 13 residues. The CDR3 here is CASSHVWEDTQYF. The DNA of the CDR3 is TGTGCCAGCAGCCATGTCTGGGAAGATACGCAGTATTTT.

Worth noting for this clonotype: This CDR3 is missing its conserved last phenylalanine or tryptophan, likely due to a read error. The limits of the CDR3 on the DNA are not certain, so only TCRdb's listed CDR3 is given. The rearrangement links TRBV11-2 to TRBJ2-2; the D call in the table, TRBD2, was not verified against the DNA. Germline V gene sequence: CDR1 SGHAT, CDR2 FQNNGV. The CDR3 region is 15 residues in length, termini included. This CDR3 reads CASSLVLAGTGELVL.

A note on this clonotype: Its ends do not fully match the called genes, so a read error is possible. The CDR3: CASSPTSGGLAGNKEQFF. The CDR3 DNA sequence: TGTGCCAGCAGCCCCACGTCGGGGGGACTAGCGGGAAACAAAGAGCAGTTCTTC. The chain is built from TRBV11-2 and TRBJ2-1; 13 nucleotides match TRBD2. Looked up from germline, CDR1 is SGHAT and CDR2 is FQNNGV. The CDR3 is 18 amino acids. Looking up the rest from reference TRBV11-2 and TRBJ2-1 gives the full variable domain: EAGVAQSPRYKIIEKRQSVAFWCNPISGHATLYWYQQILGQGPKLLIQFQNNGVVDDSQLPKDRFSAERLKGVDSTLKIQPAKLEDSAVYLCASSPTSGGLAGNKEQFFGPGTRLTVL.

J is TRBJ2-1 and V is TRBV5-1; 9 bases agree with TRBD1. The CDR3 covers 18 residues. Germline V lookup: CDR1 SGHRS, CDR2 YFSETQ. Trimming removed 2 bases from V and 1 base from J; junction bases left unmatched: 10. The CDR3 bases are TGCGCCAGCAGCTTTCCAGCCGGGACAGGGAATTCCTACAATGAGCAGTTCTTC. Translation gives CASSFPAGTGNSYNEQFF.

A few counts support this clonotype. This sequence may be a read error, since a much larger clone differs from it by one base. The J gene is TRBJ2-1, the V gene TRBV10-3; D remains unclear. The CDR3 has 15 residues. Germline V gene sequence: CDR1 ENHRY, CDR2 SYGVKD. CDR3 nucleotide sequence: TGTGCCATCAGTGAGTCTGGTCTGTTCGGCAATGATCAGTTCTTC. It encodes CAISESGLFGNDQFF.